A selection of T cell receptor beta chains follows, all from one sample in a study of blood T cells in healthy people across ages. One entry per CDR3 protein, called by TCRdb with MiXCR from the 5' RACE reads. Among roughly 1 million distinct CDR3 sequences listed, under 30% were seen once. These same data were also listed under a study on T cells of mothers and their children.

The sample taken for sequencing was blood. These receptors originate from a girl aged 2 to 9 in good health. Both conserved end residues are part of each CDR3. Fields, in order: D gene, CDR3 length, clone size, V gene, J gene, CDR3 DNA, CDR3 protein. A D gene is named only where the DNA matches it firmly. For some rows the clone size is stated as once, few or many, or as a class when expanded; others skip it.

TRBD2,17,few,TRBV7-2,TRBJ2-5,TGTGCCAGCAGCGCGCGGCCGGGACTAGCGGGGGAAGAGACCCAGTACTTC,CASSARPGLAGEETQYF
NA,18,once,TRBV5-6,TRBJ1-1,TGTGCCAGCAGCTTGCCAGTTTTAGACGAAGGGACGAACACTGAAGCTTTCTTT,CASSLPVLDEGTNTEAFF
NA,15,few,TRBV18,TRBJ2-7,TGTGCCAGCTCACCAGCGGCGAGCAGCTCCTACGAGCAGTACTTC,CASSPAASSSYEQYF
NA,16,few,TRBV6-5,TRBJ2-7,TGTGCCAGCAGTTATTCCGGGACAATAGGGGTCTACGAGCAGTACTTC,CASSYSGTIGVYEQYF
NA,17,NA,TRBV5-5,TRBJ2-5,TGTGCCAGCAGCATGGTTGGACGTCGGGGTGGAGGGGAGACCCAGTACTTC,CASSMVGRRGGGETQYF
TRBD1,15,few,TRBV29-1,TRBJ2-3,TGCAGCGTTGGAAAGGACAGGGATAGCACAGATGCGCAGTATTTT,CSVGKDRDSTDAQYF
NA,13,NA,TRBV20-1,TRBJ2-7,TGCAGTGCTAGTCCCCAGGGATACTACGAGCAGTACTTC,CSASPQGYYEQYF
NA,15,NA,TRBV6-5,TRBJ2-1,TGTGCCAGCCGTACGGCTGTCCTCTCCTACAATGAGCAGTTCTTC,CASRTAVLSYNEQFF
NA,12,few,TRBV29-1,TRBJ1-2,TGCAGCGTTAAGGGGATGCGTCGAGGCTACACCTTC,CSVKGMRRGYTF
TRBD1,14,few,TRBV28,TRBJ2-5,TGTGCCAGCAGCTCGACTCAGGGGGTTCAGACCCAGTACTTC,CASSSTQGVQTQYF
NA,14,NA,TRBV4-1,TRBJ1-4,TGCGCCAGTGCCCTACCAGGTACCCGCGAAAAACTGTTTTTT,CASALPGTREKLFF
NA,13,NA,TRBV15,TRBJ2-4,TGTGCCACCAGCAGAGCTGGGAAAAACATTCAGTACTTC,CATSRAGKNIQYF
TRBD2,13,NA,TRBV6-1,TRBJ2-1,TGTGCCAGCAGGCTAGCGGGGAACATTGAGCAGTTCTTC,CASRLAGNIEQFF
NA,14,NA,TRBV27,TRBJ1-5,TGTGCCAGCAGTCCAACAGGAGGCGATCAGCCCCAGCATTTT,CASSPTGGDQPQHF
TRBD2,14,NA,TRBV19,TRBJ2-5,TGTGCCAGTAGTCCTAGCGGGAGTCTAGAGACCCAGTACTTC,CASSPSGSLETQYF
TRBD1,14,many,TRBV5-1,TRBJ1-1,TGCGCCAGCAGCTGGGGACAGGGGAACACTGAAGCTTTCTTT,CASSWGQGNTEAFF
TRBD1,16,NA,TRBV4-1,TRBJ1-2,TGCGCCAGCAGCTACACGACAGGGGCCTGGTACGGGGGCTACACCTTC,CASSYTTGAWYGGYTF
NA,12,NA,TRBV20-1,TRBJ1-1,TGCAGTGCGCTACAGGGAGGCACTGAAGCTTTCTTT,CSALQGGTEAFF
NA,16,NA,TRBV15,TRBJ2-4,TGTGCCACCAGCAGAGTCGGGGTGGCGGCCAAAAACATTCAGTACTTC,CATSRVGVAAKNIQYF
NA,15,NA,TRBV25-1,TRBJ2-2,TGTGCCAGAGGGGCCGCCGGGACGGCTACCGGGGAGCTGTTTTTT,CARGAAGTATGELFF
NA,14,NA,TRBV12-3/TRBV12-4,TRBJ2-7,TGTGCCAGCAGTTTATTCCGGGTAAGGGACGAGCAGTACTTC,CASSLFRVRDEQYF
TRBD1,15,few,TRBV7-2,TRBJ1-5,TGTGCCAGCAGCTCCCCGGACAGGGCAGGACAGCCCCAGCATTTT,CASSSPDRAGQPQHF
TRBD2,15,few,TRBV12-5,TRBJ2-1,TGTGCTAGTGCCCTAGCGGGTCCCGGTTACAATGAGCAGTTCTTC,CASALAGPGYNEQFF
NA,15,NA,TRBV4-3,TRBJ2-5,TGCGCCAGCAGCCAAGTCCAGGAGTACCAAGAGACCCAGTACTTC,CASSQVQEYQETQYF
TRBD2,13,few,TRBV20-1,TRBJ2-5,TGCAGTTCGGGACTAGCGGGGAAAGAGACCCAGTACTTC,CSSGLAGKETQYF
TRBD2,19,NA,TRBV14,TRBJ2-1,TGTGCCAGCAGCCAAGACCTCCCCCAGTCGGCGGGAGACGACAATGAGCAGTTCTTC,CASSQDLPQSAGDDNEQFF
NA,12,NA,TRBV7-9,TRBJ2-2,TGTGCCAGCAGCTCCACTCAGGGGGAGCTGTTTTTT,CASSSTQGELFF
NA,11,few,TRBV20-1,TRBJ2-5,TGCAGTGCTAGAAACCAAGAGACCCAGTACTTC,CSARNQETQYF
TRBD1,14,once,TRBV10-3,TRBJ1-2,TGTGCCATCAGTGTGGACAGGGGACCCTATGGCTACACCTTC,CAISVDRGPYGYTF
TRBD2,16,NA,TRBV7-2,TRBJ2-1,TGTGCCAGCAGCTCTTGGACTAGCGGGGGGGAAAATGAGCAGTTCTTC,CASSSWTSGGENEQFF
TRBD2,15,NA,TRBV6-5,TRBJ2-1,TGTGCCAGCAGTTTAATAGCGGGGTTCTACAATGAGCAGTTCTTC,CASSLIAGFYNEQFF
TRBD2,16,few,TRBV4-3,TRBJ2-5,TGCGCCAGCAGCCACCGAGGGGTAGCGGGGGGAGAGACCCAGTACTTC,CASSHRGVAGGETQYF
NA,15,few,TRBV10-3,TRBJ2-2,TGTGCCATCAGACCCGGGACAACGAACACCGGGGAGCTGCTTTTT,CAIRPGTTNTGELLF
NA,16,few,TRBV7-2,TRBJ2-7,TGTGCCAGCAGCTCCAAGGGGGGCGGGGTCTCCTACGAGCAGTACTTC,CASSSKGGGVSYEQYF
TRBD1,14,few,TRBV29-1,TRBJ1-1,TGCAGCGTTTCACTTCTCACAGGGGACACTGAAGCTTTCTTT,CSVSLLTGDTEAFF
NA,15,NA,TRBV7-9,TRBJ2-6,TGTGCCAGCAGCTTAGTAGGGTACGGGGCCAACGTCCTGACTTTC,CASSLVGYGANVLTF
TRBD1,14,NA,TRBV29-1,TRBJ2-5,TGCAGCGTTGAAGCGGGACAGACACAAGAGACCCAGTACTTC,CSVEAGQTQETQYF
NA,13,few,TRBV7-9,TRBJ2-5,TGTGCCAGCAGCAAGATGGGACGAGAGACCCAGTACTTC,CASSKMGRETQYF
NA,15,NA,TRBV3-1,TRBJ1-3,TGTGCCAGCAGCCAAGTCATCCCCTCTGGAAACACCATATATTTT,CASSQVIPSGNTIYF
NA,16,few,TRBV5-5,TRBJ1-4,TGTGCCAGCAGCAAGGGACCCATCCTCGCCGGTGAAAAACTGTTTTTT,CASSKGPILAGEKLFF
NA,11,many,TRBV12-3/TRBV12-4,TRBJ2-3,TGTGCCAGCAGGGGGGTGGATACGCAGTATTTT,CASRGVDTQYF
NA,18,few,TRBV18,TRBJ1-5,TGTGCCAGCTCACCGGGGGTTAGGACAAGGCCCAGGAATCAGCCCCAGCATTTT,CASSPGVRTRPRNQPQHF
NA,17,NA,TRBV7-9,TRBJ1-4,TGTGCCAGCAGCTATTGGGGCCGGGGTGCAACTAATGAAAAACTGTTTTTT,CASSYWGRGATNEKLFF
NA,14,NA,TRBV7-6,TRBJ2-7,TGTGCCAGCAGCTTACTTGGGGGAGAAGACGAGCAGTACTTC,CASSLLGGEDEQYF